The clone carrying this T cell receptor beta chain was seen only a few times. Its specificity is unknown. The data were obtained in a study of post-analysis software for immune sequencing data. Trimming stripped 2 bases from V and 0 bases from J, with 14 bases between. The CDR3 runs to 17 residues. CDR1 and CDR2 (germline): MGHRA, YSYEKL. Findings of the study overall: About five TRBV segments were more frequent in patients than controls; TRBV5-6, TRBV5-1 and TRBV20-1 belonged to this group. Controls had significantly higher normalized Chao1 diversity than multiple sclerosis patients.

TCR beta libraries were prepared from cDNA with unique molecular identifiers. The source material, roughly 0.9 to 11 million T cells, gave rise to roughly 500,000 cDNA molecules. TCRdb recomputed calls from the PCR reads with MiXCR, one row per CDR3 protein. The profile shows hundreds of thousands of distinct CDR3 sequences, roughly 47% of them singletons. The sequencing input was blood. The chain employs TRBV4-1 and TRBJ2-1; D is perhaps TRBD2 (6 bases). The receptor was isolated from a girl aged 10 to 17 with multiple sclerosis. The CDR3 region has the DNA TGCGCCAGCAGCCAATATATGCCGACTAGCTCCTACAATGAGCAGTTCTTC. Translating gives CASSQYMPTSSYNEQFF.